These 29 T cell receptor beta chains were all obtained from the same sample, sequenced in a study of blood T cell repertoires in COVID-19. Only in-frame clones appear in the TCRdb table, and some are missing; sequencing was by immunoSEQ multiplex PCR. The sample has approximately 200,000 clones; around 90% are singletons. Sequenced sample: peripheral blood. These receptors originate from a man in his 70s with acute or convalescent COVID-19.

The V and J genes are TRBV25-1 and TRBJ2-7; 10 bases match TRBD2. Trimming at V came to 8 bases and at J to 6 bases, leaving 16 bases not matched to a gene. From germline, CDR1 is MGHDK and CDR2 SYGVNS. The CDR3 length is 16 residues. Written as DNA, the CDR3 is TGTGCCAGCCGTAGTGCGGGAGCGGGAGGGCCGGGCGAGCAGTACTTC. It is translated as CASRSAGAGGPGEQYF.

V is TRBV2 and J is TRBJ1-2; D is undetermined. V was trimmed by 9 bases and J by 7 bases, leaving 18 bases between them. The CDR3 covers 13 residues. Germline loops: CDR1 SNHLY, CDR2 FYNNEI. The CDR3 reads CASSNQALGGYTF. The CDR3 coding sequence is TGTGCCAGTTCCAATCAGGCCCTGGGTGGCTACACCTTC.

The V call is TRBV5-4, the J call TRBJ2-1; 8 positions agree with TRBD2. V lost 5 bases to trimming and J lost 9 bases; unmatched junction nucleotides: 10. CDR3 length equals 14 residues. Germline V lookup: CDR1 SGHNT, CDR2 YYREEE (reference sequence). As DNA, the CDR3 is TGTGCCAGCAGTCCTGGAAGCGGGAGTTTTGAGCAGTTCTTC. Amino acids: CASSPGSGSFEQFF.

The chain has TRBV7-2 and TRBJ2-1; tentative D call: TRBD2 (5 bases). This CDR3 contains 15 residues. V was pared by 1 base and J by 3 bases, with 10 bases between. Looked up from germline, CDR1 is SGHTA and CDR2 is FQGNSA. The CDR3, as DNA: TGTGCCAGCAGCTTAGATTACGGGATCTACAATGAGCAGTTCTTC. Its translation is CASSLDYGIYNEQFF.

The chain carries TRBV6-5 and TRBJ1-3; tentatively, D is TRBD1 (5 bases). The CDR3 has 14 residues. V lost 6 bases and J 2 bases, leaving 11 bases between the germline ends. Germline V gene data show CDR1 as MNHEY and CDR2 as SVGAGI. CDR3: CASRYRTPGNTIYF. CDR3 nucleotide sequence: TGTGCCAGCAGATACCGGACACCTGGAAACACCATATATTTT.

This clone was counted once. The chain couples TRBV5-4 to TRBJ2-3, with D tentatively TRBD2 (5 bases). Germline CDR1 and CDR2: SGHNT and YYREEE (reference sequence). The V end was cut by 9 bases, the J end by 2 bases, with 13 bases between. This CDR3 spans 13 amino acids. CDR3 loop: CATTGRSTDTQYF. DNA for the CDR3: TGTGCCACAACGGGGAGATCCACAGATACGCAGTATTTT.

The chain has TRBV25-1 and TRBJ2-5, with 9 bases fitting TRBD2. The V gene end was trimmed by 4 bases and the J gene end by 0 bases; junction bases not matched to a gene: 3. The CDR3 extends over 15 amino acids. CDR1 and CDR2 (germline): MGHDK, SYGVNS. CDR3 region: CASSGTSVYQETQYF. The DNA of the CDR3 is TGTGCCAGCAGTGGGACTAGCGTGTACCAAGAGACCCAGTACTTC.

The chain links TRBV25-1 to TRBJ1-2; TRBD1 agrees at 8 bases. The CDR3 runs to 17 residues. The J segment lost 1 base and the V segment lost 3 bases, leaving 10 bases of the junction unmatched. The V gene's germline CDR1 is MGHDK and CDR2 SYGVNS. This CDR3 reads CASSDRQGAGNNYGYTF. CDR3 coding DNA: TGTGCCAGCAGTGATCGGCAGGGGGCAGGAAATAACTATGGCTACACCTTC.

The V and J genes are TRBV5-6 and TRBJ1-5; 8 nucleotides match TRBD1. Trimming took 0 bases from V and 0 from J; bases not matched to a gene: 8. Germline CDR1 and CDR2: SGHDT and YYEEEE. This CDR3 is built from 18 residues. CDR3 residues: CASSLGARGQYSNQPQHF. As DNA, the CDR3 is TGTGCCAGCAGCTTGGGTGCCAGGGGGCAGTATAGCAATCAGCCCCAGCATTTT.

The V gene is TRBV3-1 (or the pseudogene TRBV3-2), the J gene TRBJ1-1; D is unclear. V lost 3 bases and J lost 0, with 5 bases in between. Germline V gene data show CDR1 as LGHDT and CDR2 as YNNKEL (reference sequence). The CDR3 has 13 residues. The CDR3, as DNA: TGTGCCAGCAGCCAGATAGTGAACACTGAAGCTTTCTTT. Protein product: CASSQIVNTEAFF.

The chain uses TRBV6-1 and TRBJ2-1, with TRBD2 as a possible D gene (5 bases). The germline gives CDR1 MNHNS, CDR2 SASEGT. This CDR3 is built from 15 residues. With 3 bases removed from V and 0 bases from J, the gap between germline ends came to 9 bases. The CDR3, as DNA: TGTGCCAGCAGTGACCTAGCATCCTCCTACAATGAGCAGTTCTTC. It yields the protein CASSDLASSYNEQFF.

This chain joins TRBV18 and TRBJ2-2, with TRBD1 as a possible D gene (5 bases). Trimming stripped 3 bases from V and 4 bases from J, with 15 bases between. CDR3 length equals 16 residues. The germline V gene has CDR1 KGHSH and CDR2 LQKENI. The CDR3 loop is CASSPPKGSVTGELFF. In DNA, the CDR3 is TGTGCCAGCTCACCGCCGAAGGGGTCGGTCACCGGGGAGCTGTTTTTT.

V usage is TRBV6-5 and J usage is TRBJ1-5, with D unresolved. The CDR3 is 13 amino acids. From germline, CDR1 is MNHEY and CDR2 SVGAGI. The V gene lost 4 bases and the J gene lost 5 bases, with 9 bases spanning the gap. CDR3 sequence (DNA): TGTGCCAGCAGTTTTAGGGAGGATCAGCCCCAGCATTTT. This sequence encodes CASSFREDQPQHF.

The chain joins TRBV7-2 to TRBJ2-1; possible D gene TRBD2, 6 bases. Germline V gene lookup returns CDR1 SGHTA and CDR2 FQGNSA. V lost 2 bases, J lost 3 bases, and 8 bases lay in between. This CDR3 has 14 amino acids. The CDR3 loop is CASSLREYYNEQFF. The CDR3 DNA reads as TGTGCCAGCAGCTTACGGGAGTACTACAATGAGCAGTTCTTC.

Regarding this clone: An end of the junction does not agree with germline; a read error may underlie this. The rearrangement joins TRBV9 to TRBJ1-1, with TRBD1 as a possible D gene (5 bases). Germline V gene lookup returns CDR1 SGDLS and CDR2 YYNGEE. The CDR3 extends over 14 amino acids. The CDR3 DNA reads as TGTGCCAGCAGCGCAACGTCTTTGGACACTGAAGCTTTTTTT. This gives the protein CASSATSLDTEAFF.

J is TRBJ1-4 and V is TRBV11-1; D perhaps matches TRBD1 (5 bases). The CDR3 totals 13 residues. Germline V gene data show CDR1 as SGHAT and CDR2 as FQDESV (reference sequence). With 5 bases removed from V and 4 bases from J, the gap between germline ends came to 8 bases. CDR3 sequence (DNA): TGTGCCAGCAGCGCGGGACTTAATGAAAAACTGTTTTTT. Translated: CASSAGLNEKLFF.

V is TRBV19 and J is TRBJ1-5, with D perhaps TRBD1 (6 bases). CDR3 length equals 14 residues. V dropped 6 bases and J dropped 7 bases, with 16 bases sitting between them. CDR1 is LNHDA and CDR2 is SQIVND in the germline V gene (reference sequence). Written as DNA, the CDR3 is TGTGCCAGTAGCTGGGCAAGGGGGAACCAGCCCCAGCATTTT. The encoded protein is CASSWARGNQPQHF.

The chain carries TRBV28 and TRBJ1-5, with 9 bases identical to TRBD1. Germline V gene data show CDR1 as MDHEN and CDR2 as SYDVKM. The ends lost 3 bases at V and 5 bases at J; junction bases unmatched: 5. The CDR3 spans 15 residues. The CDR3 DNA reads TGTGCCAGCAGTTTGGCGGACAGGGGTTATCAGCCCCAGCATTTT. Amino acids: CASSLADRGYQPQHF.

The V call is TRBV28, the J call TRBJ2-7; 7 bases are shared with TRBD1. Germline-derived CDR1 and CDR2 are MDHEN and SYDVKM. Trimming at V came to 6 bases and at J to 0 bases, leaving 8 bases not matched to a gene. The length of the CDR3 is 15 residues. The CDR3 is CASRTGTASSYEQYF. CDR3 DNA: TGTGCCAGCAGAACCGGGACAGCCAGCTCCTACGAGCAGTACTTC.

The chain is built from TRBV29-1 and TRBJ2-1; 8 bases fit TRBD2. CDR3 length: 15 residues. Germline values: CDR1 SQVTM, CDR2 ANQGSEA. The V and J ends lost 5 bases and 8 bases, in that order; junction bases with no gene match: 14. The CDR3 is CSVYLAGLPEHEQFF. The CDR3 coding sequence is TGCAGCGTTTATCTAGCGGGCCTTCCCGAACATGAGCAGTTCTTC.

The rearrangement joins TRBV11-2 to TRBJ2-7, with 10 bases lining up with TRBD1. CDR1 and CDR2 (germline): SGHAT, FQNNGV. Trimming removed 3 bases from V and 4 bases from J; junction bases left unmatched: 3. The CDR3 sequence is 14 residues long. The CDR3 nucleotides read TGTGCCAGCAGCTTGGGACAGGGGTTATACGAGCAGTACTTC. Residues: CASSLGQGLYEQYF.

V and J are TRBV18 and TRBJ2-7, with 7 positions matching TRBD1. With 4 bases clipped from V and 1 base from J, the junction kept 4 bases outside the gene matches. Looked up from germline, CDR1 is KGHSH and CDR2 is LQKENI. CDR3 length equals 14 residues. The CDR3, as DNA: TGTGCCAGCTCACACAGACAGGGATCCTACGAGCAGTACTTC. Translation: CASSHRQGSYEQYF.

Written as DNA, the CDR3 is TGTGCCAGCAGTCTGGACAGGGTAAAGTACTTC. Encoded protein: CASSLDRVKYF. The rearrangement joins TRBV28 to TRBJ2-4, with 8 nucleotides matching TRBD1. This CDR3 is 11 amino acids long. V shed 5 bases, J shed 14 bases, and the junction held 5 bases outside the gene matches. Germline CDR1 is MDHEN and CDR2 is SYDVKM. The full variable domain, rest sourced from reference TRBV28 and TRBJ2-4, is DVKVTQSSRYLVKRTGEKVFLECVQDMDHENMFWYRQDPGLGLRLIYFSYDVKMKEKGDIPEGYSVSREKKERFSLILESASTNQTSMYLCASSLDRVKYFGAGTRLSVL.

The V call is TRBV19, the J call TRBJ2-3, with D perhaps matching TRBD2 (5 bases). Trimming removed 6 bases at V and 7 bases at J, with 20 bases between. Germline CDR1 reads LNHDA; CDR2 reads SQIVND (reference sequence). The CDR3 spans 15 residues. The CDR3 bases are TGTGCCAGTAGCCTAAATACTGGCGGGCCCTATACGCAGTATTTT. Amino acid sequence: CASSLNTGGPYTQYF.

This chain links TRBV6-5 with TRBJ2-5; 10 bases fit TRBD2. This CDR3 has 15 residues. CDR1 MNHEY and CDR2 SVGAGI come from the germline V gene. Trimming at V came to 7 bases and at J to 5 bases, leaving 10 bases not matched to a gene. The CDR3 loop reads CASTYGLAGEETQYF. Here the CDR3 DNA reads TGTGCCAGCACCTACGGTCTAGCGGGAGAGGAGACCCAGTACTTC.

The V call is TRBV6-1, the J call TRBJ1-5, with TRBD1 identical over 7 bases. Germline CDR1 and CDR2: MNHNS and SASEGT. V shed 2 bases and J 1 base; nucleotides not matched to a gene: 2. CDR3 length equals 15 residues. The DNA of the CDR3 is TGTGCCAGCAGTGAAACACAGGGGAGCAATCAGCCCCAGCATTTT. It yields the protein CASSETQGSNQPQHF.

The chain is built from TRBV7-2 and TRBJ2-1; D may be TRBD1 (5 bases). This CDR3 is 16 amino acids long. Germline CDR1 is SGHTA and CDR2 is FQGNSA. V lost 1 base and J lost 2, with 12 bases in between. The CDR3 loop is CASSLESGIPYNEQFF. The CDR3 coding sequence is TGTGCCAGCAGCTTAGAGTCAGGGATCCCCTACAATGAGCAGTTCTTC. Full variable domain (remainder filled in from reference TRBV7-2 and TRBJ2-1): GAGVSQSPSNKVTEKGKDVELRCDPISGHTALYWYRQSLGQGLEFLIYFQGNSAPDKSGLPSDRFSAERTGGSVSTLTIQRTQQEDSAVYLCASSLESGIPYNEQFFGPGTRLTVL.

The chain has TRBV4-3 and TRBJ2-1; no firm D call. Trimming cost V 0 bases and J 7 bases, with 10 bases left between them. Germline-derived CDR1 and CDR2 are LGHNA and YSLEER. CDR3 size: 14 residues. CDR3 DNA: TGCGCCAGCAGCCAAGAAGTCGCTCGGAATGAGCAGTTCTTC. Translated, it gives CASSQEVARNEQFF.

This clone has only one observation. V is TRBV5-5 and J is TRBJ1-6, with a tentative D call TRBD1 (5 bases). CDR1 and CDR2 (germline): SGHKS, YYEKEE (reference sequence). CDR3 length: 16 residues. V was trimmed by 5 bases and J by 7 bases, leaving 19 bases between them. The CDR3 here is CASSPRGVRGNSPLHF. CDR3 coding DNA: TGTGCCAGCAGTCCTCGGGGGGTGAGAGGGAATTCACCCCTCCACTTT.